The 15 T cell receptor beta chains listed next were all sequenced from one sample in a study of cytomegalovirus exposure and HLA in healthy donors. The PCR was carried out with 60 Vbeta primers and 13 Jbeta primers. Produced via immunoSEQ multiplex PCR; TCRdb's table is partial and in-frame only. This table holds fewer than 120,000 clones, approximately 79% found once. Input material: PBMCs. Receptors originate from a man aged 30 to 39 in good health and CMV-seropositive.

This clone was detected ten times or more. The chain uses TRBV27 and TRBJ2-7; D is possibly TRBD1 (5 bases). Germline assignment: CDR1 MNHEY and CDR2 SMNVEV (reference sequence). Trimming cost V 5 bases and J 6 bases, with 14 bases left between them. CDR3 length: 13 residues. The CDR3 loop is CASSPQGRGEQYF. For the CDR3, the DNA is TGTGCCAGCAGTCCGCAGGGTCGAGGCGAGCAGTACTTC.

V and J are TRBV19 and TRBJ1-1; unclear D gene. The CDR3 totals 14 residues. Per germline, CDR1 LNHDA and CDR2 SQIVND (reference sequence). Trimming pared 5 bases from V and 0 bases from J, leaving 10 bases between. The CDR3, as DNA: TGTGCCAGTAGTTTTGGGCCTATGAACACTGAAGCTTTCTTT. It encodes CASSFGPMNTEAFF. Looking up the rest from reference TRBV19 and TRBJ1-1 gives the full variable domain: DGGITQSPKYLFRKEGQNVTLSCEQNLNHDAMYWYRQDPGQGLRLIYYSQIVNDFQKGDIAEGYSVSREKKESFPLTVTSAQKNPTAFYLCASSFGPMNTEAFFGQGTRLTVV.

The chain employs TRBV7-2 and TRBJ2-2; the D is unclear. This CDR3 spans 15 amino acids. Trimming took 1 base from V and 0 from J, leaving 6 bases between them. Germline CDR1 reads SGHTA; CDR2 reads FQGNSA. The CDR3 DNA is TGTGCCAGCAGCTTAGGTACAGCGAACACCGGGGAGCTGTTTTTT. Protein sequence: CASSLGTANTGELFF.

The genes are TRBV19 and TRBJ2-1, with D possibly matching TRBD1 (7 bases). CDR1 and CDR2 (germline): LNHDA, SQIVND (reference sequence). Between the trimmed V and J ends, which lost 7 bases and 6 bases, there was a span of 22 bases. The CDR3 is 16 amino acids. CDR3 bases: TGTGCCAGTACCACACGCAGGGGGGCTATGGGCAATGAGCAGTTCTTC. Amino acid sequence: CASTTRRGAMGNEQFF.

The gene calls are TRBV11-3 and TRBJ1-2; a possible D gene is TRBD1 (5 bases). Germline V lookup: CDR1 SGHNT, CDR2 YENEEA. V lost 5 bases, J lost 6 bases, and 10 bases lay in between. The CDR3 loop spans 12 amino acids. CDR3: CASSGGVDGYTF. DNA of the CDR3: TGTGCCAGCAGCGGAGGGGTGGATGGCTACACCTTC.

The V and J genes are TRBV30 and TRBJ1-2; 10 bases are shared with TRBD1. The CDR3 spans 14 residues. The J segment lost 4 bases and the V segment lost 3 bases, leaving 5 bases of the junction unmatched. CDR1 is GTSNPN and CDR2 is SVGIG in the germline V gene (reference sequence). The CDR3 nucleotides read TGTGCCTGGAGCCGGGACAGGGGAAGCTATGGCTACACCTTC. Amino acids: CAWSRDRGSYGYTF.

The V and J genes are TRBV7-2 and TRBJ1-6; 7 nucleotides match TRBD1. The germline gives CDR1 SGHTA, CDR2 FQGNSA. There are 15 residues in the CDR3. V was pared by 3 bases and J by 3 bases, with 2 bases of the junction left unmatched. As DNA, the CDR3 is TGTGCCAGCAGCTTGAGGGACAGCTATAATTCACCCCTCCACTTT. Translating it yields CASSLRDSYNSPLHF.

This clone was recorded a few times. The rearrangement joins TRBV4-1 to TRBJ1-4; D gene ambiguous. The germline V gene has CDR1 MGHRA and CDR2 YSYEKL. Trimming removed 2 bases from V and 3 bases from J, with 19 bases in between. The CDR3 totals 18 residues. CDR3 region: CASSQSGDVGLSNEKLFF. The DNA of the CDR3 is TGCGCCAGCAGCCAATCCGGAGACGTCGGTTTGTCTAATGAAAAACTGTTTTTT.

The V call is TRBV11-1, the J call TRBJ2-7, with 7 bases matching TRBD1. The CDR3 contains 15 residues. The germline V gene has CDR1 SGHAT and CDR2 FQDESV (reference sequence). J gave up 6 bases and V 5 bases, and 13 bases lay outside the gene matches. CDR3 bases: TGTGCCAGCAGCCCCATGACAGGGCCTCTCCTCGAGCAGTACTTC. It specifies CASSPMTGPLLEQYF.

J is TRBJ2-7 and V is TRBV6-1; 7 bases align to TRBD1. The CDR3 loop spans 15 amino acids. J gave up 12 bases and V 4 bases, and 18 bases lay outside the gene matches. The V gene's germline CDR1 is MNHNS and CDR2 SASEGT. As DNA, the CDR3 is TGTGCCAGCAGTGGGAGTAACAGGGGTATAGCAAGTGCGTACTTC. Translation: CASSGSNRGIASAYF.

The CDR3 DNA sequence: TGTGCCAGCAGAATCTACCTGGGGAGTAGAGAAAAACTGTTTTTT. This encodes CASRIYLGSREKLFF. The chain uses TRBV28 and TRBJ1-4; no reliable D call. Germline CDR1 is MDHEN and CDR2 is SYDVKM. The CDR3 has 15 amino acids. The germline V and J ends were trimmed by 6 bases and 8 bases, with 19 bases remaining between them.

This clone was seen only a few times. This chain uses TRBV5-1 with TRBJ1-1; the match to TRBD1 covers 8 bases. The trim removed 4 bases at V and 1 base at J, leaving 3 bases unmatched. CDR3 length: 14 residues. In germline, CDR1 is SGHRS, CDR2 YFSETQ. CDR3 sequence (DNA): TGCGCCAGCAGCGGAGGACAGGGGAACACTGAAGCTTTCTTT. Its protein product is CASSGGQGNTEAFF.

V is TRBV6-4 and J is TRBJ2-5; 10 nucleotides align to TRBD2. This CDR3 has 16 amino acids. Trimming removed 3 bases from V and 3 bases from J; junction bases left unmatched: 7. Germline-derived CDR1 and CDR2 are MRHNA and SNTAGT. For the CDR3, the DNA is TGTGCCAGCAGTGAGGGTAGCGGGGGGCCGGAAGAGACCCAGTACTTC. Its translation is CASSEGSGGPEETQYF.

The J gene is TRBJ1-1, the V gene TRBV2; 7 bases match TRBD1. V trimming: 6 bases; J trimming: 0 bases; junction bases outside the gene matches: 7. The CDR3 is 15 amino acids. CDR1 is SNHLY and CDR2 is FYNNEI in the germline V gene. The CDR3: CASRGDSYMNTEAFF. DNA of the CDR3: TGTGCCAGCAGGGGGGACAGCTATATGAACACTGAAGCTTTCTTT. Supplemented by reference TRBV2 and TRBJ1-1, the full variable domain reads EPEVTQTPSHQVTQMGQEVILRCVPISNHLYFYWYRQILGQKVEFLVSFYNNEISEKSEIFDDQFSVERPDGSNFTLKIRSTKLEDSAMYFCASRGDSYMNTEAFFGQGTRLTVV.

The chain joins TRBV5-1 to TRBJ1-6; maybe TRBD1 (5 bases). The V end was cut by 4 bases, the J end by 7 bases, with 18 bases between. The CDR3 consists of 16 residues. From germline, CDR1 is SGHRS and CDR2 YFSETQ. CDR3 DNA sequence: TGCGCCAGCAGCGTAGGGTTCGGCGGGACCAATTCACCCCTCCACTTT. Translating it yields CASSVGFGGTNSPLHF.